A selection of T cell receptor beta chains follows, all from one sample in a study of T cell responses to AZD1222 COVID-19 vaccine. Sequencing was performed with immunoSEQ multiplex PCR; in TCRdb, only in-frame clones are kept and a portion is missing. The sample carries about 130,000 clones, approximately 90% recorded once. The sequencing used peripheral blood, collected on day 0 of AZD1222 vaccination. The receptors come from an adult in good health. CDR3s include the opening cysteine and the closing phenylalanine or tryptophan. A D gene is named only where the DNA matches it firmly. Part of the rows lack a size; the others show once, few, many or a class for expanded clones.

CDR3 length,J gene,V gene,clone size,D gene,CDR3 DNA,CDR3 protein
11,TRBJ1-3,TRBV9,once,.,TGTGCCACCAAATCTGGAAACACCATATATTTT,CATKSGNTIYF
14,TRBJ1-2,TRBV7-3,.,.,TGTGCCAGCAGCTTAGGGGCAACGAACTATGGCTACACCTTC,CASSLGATNYGYTF
15,TRBJ2-3,TRBV5-1,.,.,TGCGCCAGCAGCTTGTTGACAAGGCCCACAGATACGCAGTATTTT,CASSLLTRPTDTQYF
15,TRBJ1-2,TRBV3-1/TRBV3-2,.,TRBD1,TGTGCCAGCAGCACCCGACAGGGTAATAACTATGGCTACACCTTC,CASSTRQGNNYGYTF
15,TRBJ1-6,TRBV3-1/TRBV3-2,.,.,TGTGCCAGCAGCCTAAGGGGGGGGGCTGATTCACCCCTCCACTTT,CASSLRGGADSPLHF
13,TRBJ2-1,TRBV5-1,.,TRBD1,TGCGCCAGCAGCTATAGCAGGGGGAATGAGCAGTTCTTC,CASSYSRGNEQFF
15,TRBJ1-1,TRBV5-6,.,.,TGTGCCAGCAGCTTGCAAGGCCTTATGAACACTGAAGCTTTCTTT,CASSLQGLMNTEAFF
13,TRBJ2-2,TRBV12-5,.,.,TGTGCTAGTGCCCCTCTGGGAGCCGGGGAGCTGTTTTTT,CASAPLGAGELFF
12,TRBJ2-7,TRBV28,.,.,TGTGCCAGCAGTCCCCATCCCTACGAGCAGTACTTC,CASSPHPYEQYF
16,TRBJ2-5,TRBV5-1,.,TRBD2,TGCGCCAGCAGCCCAGGGACTACCAGGGACCAAGAGACCCAGTACTTC,CASSPGTTRDQETQYF
14,TRBJ1-5,TRBV19,.,.,TGTGCCAGTAAAACAGGGAATAGCAATCAGCCCCAGCATTTT,CASKTGNSNQPQHF
16,TRBJ2-3,TRBV7-3,.,TRBD2,TGTGCCAGCAGCTTAAGTCTAGCGGGGGGGACAGATACGCAGTATTTT,CASSLSLAGGTDTQYF
14,TRBJ1-1,TRBV9,.,.,TGTGCCAGCAGCGTAGCCCTATCCCCGGTGGGAGCTTTCTTT,CASSVALSPVGAFF
15,TRBJ1-4,TRBV5-4,few,.,TGTGCCACCCACCGTCCGGGACGGCATAATGAAAAACTGTTTTTT,CATHRPGRHNEKLFF
15,TRBJ1-2,TRBV2,.,.,TGTGCCAGCAGTGAAAGGGGGGGGCCGGACTATGGCTACACCTTC,CASSERGGPDYGYTF
19,TRBJ1-4,TRBV19,once,.,TGTGCCAGTACCCATATCGGGATTAGGGGGATTGCAACTAATGAAAAACTGTTTTTT,CASTHIGIRGIATNEKLFF
15,TRBJ1-2,TRBV7-2,.,.,TGTGCCAGCAGCCCGAGTCGTGCCAGGGACCCTGGCTACACCTTC,CASSPSRARDPGYTF
15,TRBJ2-7,TRBV2,once,TRBD1,TGTGCCAGCAGAGAAGGAGACAGGGGGTACTACGAGCAGTACTTC,CASREGDRGYYEQYF
15,TRBJ1-2,TRBV7-9,.,TRBD1,TGTGCCAGCAGCACGGCCGGGACAGATTACTATGGCTACACCTTC,CASSTAGTDYYGYTF
16,TRBJ2-6,TRBV24-1,.,.,TGTGCCACCGAGGACAGGAGGGTCTCTGGGGCCAACGTCCTGACTTTC,CATEDRRVSGANVLTF
14,TRBJ2-5,TRBV14,.,.,TGTGCCAGCAGCCAAGCCAGGTACCAAGAGACCCAGTACTTC,CASSQARYQETQYF
16,TRBJ1-5,TRBV19,.,.,TGTGCCAGTAGTATAGATCAGGGATACTATAATCAGCCCCAGCATTTT,CASSIDQGYYNQPQHF
13,TRBJ2-1,TRBV10-1,.,.,TGCGCCAGCAGTGAGCCACAGGACAATGAGCAGTTCTTC,CASSEPQDNEQFF
15,TRBJ2-7,TRBV5-5,once,TRBD1,TGTGCCAGCAGCCTGCCGGGACAGGGTATGTTCGAGCAGTACTTC,CASSLPGQGMFEQYF
16,TRBJ2-1,TRBV9,.,.,TGTGCCAGCAGCGTAGACCCCGGGGCGTCCTACAATGAGCAGTTCTTC,CASSVDPGASYNEQFF
13,TRBJ1-2,TRBV2,.,TRBD1,TGTGCCAGCAGTGAAGGCAGGGGGTATGGCTACACCTTC,CASSEGRGYGYTF
15,TRBJ1-6,TRBV5-6,.,TRBD1,TGTGCCAGCAGCTACAGGGACAGGCTTAATTCACCCCTCCACTTT,CASSYRDRLNSPLHF
12,TRBJ1-2,TRBV12-5,.,.,TGTGCTAGTGGTTGGGGGGCCCGTGGCTACACCTTC,CASGWGARGYTF
13,TRBJ1-2,TRBV19,.,TRBD1,TGTGCCAGTGATGACAGGGTGAACTATGGCTACACCTTC,CASDDRVNYGYTF
16,TRBJ1-2,TRBV5-1,.,.,TGCGCCAGCAGGACAGATCTCATCTTTAGGGGCTATGGCTACACCTTC,CASRTDLIFRGYGYTF
14,TRBJ1-1,TRBV9,few,.,TGTGCCAGCAGCGTAGGCGGCACTAACACTGAAGCTTTCTTT,CASSVGGTNTEAFF
15,TRBJ1-5,TRBV5-1,.,.,TGCGCCAGCAGCTTTGAGGGTTCCGGCAATCAGCCCCAGCATTTT,CASSFEGSGNQPQHF
15,TRBJ1-1,TRBV5-6,.,TRBD1,TGTGCCAGCAGATATCCGGGACAGGCGAACACTGAAGCTTTCTTT,CASRYPGQANTEAFF
13,TRBJ1-2,TRBV6-2/TRBV6-3,.,.,TGTGCCAGCAGTTACTCGAGTGGTAACGGCTACACCTTC,CASSYSSGNGYTF
20,TRBJ2-1,TRBV2,.,TRBD2,TGTGCCAGCAGTGAAGGGTCGGGTCGACTAGCGGGACACTCCTACAATGAGCAGTTCTTC,CASSEGSGRLAGHSYNEQFF
13,TRBJ1-1,TRBV9,once,.,TGTGCCAGCAGCGCTAGTCTTTCTACTGAAGCTTTCTTT,CASSASLSTEAFF
16,TRBJ1-2,TRBV18,.,.,TGTGCCAGCTCCCCCATAAGCGGGGGAATCGGCTATGGCTACACCTTC,CASSPISGGIGYGYTF
15,TRBJ1-1,TRBV4-1,once,TRBD1,TGCGCCAGCAGGCCAGCGGACAGGGCGGGCACTGAAGCTTTCTTT,CASRPADRAGTEAFF
14,TRBJ1-1,TRBV7-2,.,.,TGTGCCAGCAGCTTAGATGGGGGGACAACTGAAGCTTTCTTT,CASSLDGGTTEAFF
13,TRBJ1-2,TRBV14,.,.,TGTGCCAGCAGCCCGGATGGTAACTATGGCTACACCTTC,CASSPDGNYGYTF
15,TRBJ1-2,TRBV7-9,.,.,TGTGCCAGCAGCTTGGGGCAGGGTACTAACTATGGCTACACCTTC,CASSLGQGTNYGYTF
14,TRBJ2-3,TRBV11-2,few,.,TGTGCCAGCAGCCTCCTGCCAGAAACAGATACGCAGTATTTT,CASSLLPETDTQYF
15,TRBJ2-1,TRBV7-8,.,TRBD1,TGTGCCAGCAGCTGGGACAGGGGGACCTACAATGAGCAGTTCTTC,CASSWDRGTYNEQFF
15,TRBJ1-2,TRBV5-1,.,TRBD1,TGCGCCAGCAGCAACGGACAGGGAAAGGCATATGGCTACACCTTC,CASSNGQGKAYGYTF
14,TRBJ1-5,TRBV27,.,.,TGTGCCAGCGGGTCCGACACCTTTTCTCAGCCCCAGCATTTT,CASGSDTFSQPQHF
15,TRBJ1-4,TRBV28,once,TRBD1,TGTGCCAGCAGTATTTCGACAGGGAATGGGGCAAAACTGTTTTTT,CASSISTGNGAKLFF
13,TRBJ1-1,TRBV15,.,.,TGTGCCACCAGCAGCATAGGGGAGGGTGAAGCTTTCTTT,CATSSIGEGEAFF
15,TRBJ1-2,TRBV28,.,.,TGTGCCAGCAGTTTATGGGGGGCGCGAAACTATGGCTACACCTTC,CASSLWGARNYGYTF
16,TRBJ1-1,TRBV12-5,.,.,TGTGCTAGTGGTCCTCCAACAGGTGGGGGGAACACTGAAGCTTTCTTT,CASGPPTGGGNTEAFF
17,TRBJ2-3,TRBV2,.,TRBD2,TGTGCCAGCAGGCGGACTAGCGGGAGGGCCCTGACAGATACGCAGTATTTT,CASRRTSGRALTDTQYF
14,TRBJ1-1,TRBV4-2,.,.,TGTGCCAGCAGCCAGTCAGGGATGAACACTGAAGCTTTCTTT,CASSQSGMNTEAFF
15,TRBJ1-2,TRBV6-1,.,.,TGTGCCAGCAGTGAAGCCGTAAGGGCTAACTATGGCTACACCTTC,CASSEAVRANYGYTF